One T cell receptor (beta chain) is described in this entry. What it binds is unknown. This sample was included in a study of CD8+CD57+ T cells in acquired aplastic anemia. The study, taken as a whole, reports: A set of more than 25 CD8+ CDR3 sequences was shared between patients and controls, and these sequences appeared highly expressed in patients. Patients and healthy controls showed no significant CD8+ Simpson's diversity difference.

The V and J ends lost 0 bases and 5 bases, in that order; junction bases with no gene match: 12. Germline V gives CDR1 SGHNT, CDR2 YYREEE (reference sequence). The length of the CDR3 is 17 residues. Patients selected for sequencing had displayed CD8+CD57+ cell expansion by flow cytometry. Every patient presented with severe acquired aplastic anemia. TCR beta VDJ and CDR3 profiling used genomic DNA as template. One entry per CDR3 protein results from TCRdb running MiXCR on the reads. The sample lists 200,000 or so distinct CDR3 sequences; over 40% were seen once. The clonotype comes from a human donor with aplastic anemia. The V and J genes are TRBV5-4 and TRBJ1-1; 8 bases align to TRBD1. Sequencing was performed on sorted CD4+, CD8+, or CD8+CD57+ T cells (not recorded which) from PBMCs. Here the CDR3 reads CASSLGSGGRGRTEAFF. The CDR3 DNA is TGTGCCAGCAGCTTGGGTAGCGGGGGCAGGGGGCGGACTGAAGCTTTCTTT.